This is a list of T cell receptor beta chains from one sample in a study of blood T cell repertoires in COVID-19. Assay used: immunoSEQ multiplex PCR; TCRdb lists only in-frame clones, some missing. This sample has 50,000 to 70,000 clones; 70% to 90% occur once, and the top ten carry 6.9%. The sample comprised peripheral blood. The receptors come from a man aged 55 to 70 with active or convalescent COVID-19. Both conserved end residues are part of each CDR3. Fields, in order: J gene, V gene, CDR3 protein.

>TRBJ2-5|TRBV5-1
CASSYLAGGGETQYF
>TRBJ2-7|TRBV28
CASTPDRAYEQYF
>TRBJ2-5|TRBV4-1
CASSQMSGGRETQYF
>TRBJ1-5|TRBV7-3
CASSLTGVGQPQHF
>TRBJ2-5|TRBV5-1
CASSLEGGALKMETQYF
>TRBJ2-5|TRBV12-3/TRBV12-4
CASSFKETQYF
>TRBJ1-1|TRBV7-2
CASSFGSLNIEAFF
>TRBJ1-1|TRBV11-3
CASSLSGLNTEAFF
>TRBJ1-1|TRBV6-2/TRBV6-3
CASSYPGKNTEAFF
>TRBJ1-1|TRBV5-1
CASSSAVNTEAFF
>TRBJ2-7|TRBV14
CASSQGGTGPYEQYF
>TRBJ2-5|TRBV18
CASSPALSQETQYF
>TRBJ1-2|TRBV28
CASRPPGVSNYGYTF
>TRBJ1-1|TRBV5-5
CASSLDRGRGAFF
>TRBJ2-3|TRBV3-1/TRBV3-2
CASSRSGGGVDTQYF
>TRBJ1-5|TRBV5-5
CASSLEGVKPQHF
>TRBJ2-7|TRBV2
CASTKDGEVAYEQYF
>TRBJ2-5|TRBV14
CASSPIQGRQETQYF
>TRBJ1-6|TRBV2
CASRERTGGNSPLHF
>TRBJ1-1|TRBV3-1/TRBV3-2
CASSQDIRNRGWAEAFF
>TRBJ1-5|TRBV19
CASSTPRDSFNQPQHF
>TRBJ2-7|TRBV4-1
CASSYGGGTSYEQYF
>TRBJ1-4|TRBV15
CATSRSGTGDEKLFF
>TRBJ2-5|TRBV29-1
CSVGGGSETQYF
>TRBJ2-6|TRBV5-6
CASAFGGVASGANVLTF
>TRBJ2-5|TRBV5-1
CASSSLAGGLQETQYF
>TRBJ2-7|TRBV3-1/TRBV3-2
CASTSEGRQGSYEQYF
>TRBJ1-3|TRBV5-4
CASSLGGGGPGNTIYF
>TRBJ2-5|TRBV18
CASSPSRGTAQETQYF
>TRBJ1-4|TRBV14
CASSPLRGKTNEKLFF
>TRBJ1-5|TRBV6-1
CASSVLTGQGNQPQHF
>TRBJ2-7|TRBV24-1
CATSDAGDRGFDEQYF
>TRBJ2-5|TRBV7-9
CASSLAVTIQETQYF
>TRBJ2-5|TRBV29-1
CSVHFRGLAGKETQYF
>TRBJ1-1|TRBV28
CASSLSTYTEAFF
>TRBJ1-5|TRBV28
CATDMGNQPQHF
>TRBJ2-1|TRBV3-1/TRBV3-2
CASSQGLAGGPARQFF
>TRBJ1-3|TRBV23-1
CATNLNRGRKKNTIYF
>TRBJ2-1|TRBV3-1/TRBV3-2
CASSQDFSGRAGNNEQFF
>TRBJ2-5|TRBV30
CAWSVRFQETQYF
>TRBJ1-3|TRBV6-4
CASSVNRMAGNTIYF
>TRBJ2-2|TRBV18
CASSPRPSGTGELFF
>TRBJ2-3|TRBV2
CASTGGGTGTDTQYF
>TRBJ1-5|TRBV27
CASSFRGDSNQPQHF
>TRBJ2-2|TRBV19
CASSIPGLLTGELFF
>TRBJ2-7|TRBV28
CASSLEQGAYEQYF
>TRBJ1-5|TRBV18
CASSPDRDQPQHF
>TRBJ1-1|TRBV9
CASSVDSGVDTEAFF
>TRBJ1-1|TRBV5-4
CASSLGQVNTEAFF
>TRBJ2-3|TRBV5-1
CASSLPRGSTDTQYF
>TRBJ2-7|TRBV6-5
CASSSMGIRGSYEQYF
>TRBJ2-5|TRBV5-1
CASKAGKQETQYF
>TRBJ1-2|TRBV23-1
CASSQSICRRERNYGYTF
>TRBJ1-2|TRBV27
CASSPLGTGIYGYTF
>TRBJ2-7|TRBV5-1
CASSLDPGGDEQYF
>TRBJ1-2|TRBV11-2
CASSVPEGRLYGYTF
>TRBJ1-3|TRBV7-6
CASSNRDSQGNTIYF
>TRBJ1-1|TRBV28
CASSLISGQTEAFF
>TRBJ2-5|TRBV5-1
CASSITGTGGIETQYF